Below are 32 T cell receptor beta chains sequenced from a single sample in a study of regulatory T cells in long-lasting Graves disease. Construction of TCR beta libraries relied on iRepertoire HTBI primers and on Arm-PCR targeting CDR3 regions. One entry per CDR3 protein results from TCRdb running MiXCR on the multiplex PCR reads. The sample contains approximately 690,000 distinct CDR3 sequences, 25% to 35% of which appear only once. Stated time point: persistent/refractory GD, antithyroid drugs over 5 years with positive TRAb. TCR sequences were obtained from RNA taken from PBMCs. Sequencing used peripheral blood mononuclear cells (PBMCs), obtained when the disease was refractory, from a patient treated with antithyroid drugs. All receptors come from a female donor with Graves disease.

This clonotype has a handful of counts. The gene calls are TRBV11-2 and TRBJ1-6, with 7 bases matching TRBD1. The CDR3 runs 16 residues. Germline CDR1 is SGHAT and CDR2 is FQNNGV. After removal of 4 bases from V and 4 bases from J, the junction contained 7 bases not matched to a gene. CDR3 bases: TGTGCCAGCAGCTCTTCCGGGACAGAATATAATTCACCCCTCCACTTT. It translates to CASSSSGTEYNSPLHF.

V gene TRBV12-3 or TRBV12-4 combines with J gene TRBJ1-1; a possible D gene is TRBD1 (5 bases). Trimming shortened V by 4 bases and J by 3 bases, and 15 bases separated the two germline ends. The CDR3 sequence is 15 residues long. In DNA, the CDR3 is TGTGCCAGCAGTTCACAAAGGGGAGGGGACACTGAAGCTTTCTTT. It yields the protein CASSSQRGGDTEAFF.

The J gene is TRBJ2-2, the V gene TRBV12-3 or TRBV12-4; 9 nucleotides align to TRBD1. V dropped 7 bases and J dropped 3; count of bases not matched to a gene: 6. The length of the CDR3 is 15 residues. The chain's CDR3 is CASKGTGSHTGELFF. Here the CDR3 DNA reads TGTGCCAGCAAAGGGACAGGGTCACACACCGGGGAGCTGTTTTTT.

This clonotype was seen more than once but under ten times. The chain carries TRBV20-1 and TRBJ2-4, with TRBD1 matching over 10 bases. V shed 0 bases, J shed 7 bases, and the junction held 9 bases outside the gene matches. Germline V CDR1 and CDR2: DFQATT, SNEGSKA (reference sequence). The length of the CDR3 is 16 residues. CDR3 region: CSARERTGGIRNIQYF. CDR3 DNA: TGCAGTGCTAGAGAAAGGACAGGGGGTATTCGGAACATTCAGTACTTC.

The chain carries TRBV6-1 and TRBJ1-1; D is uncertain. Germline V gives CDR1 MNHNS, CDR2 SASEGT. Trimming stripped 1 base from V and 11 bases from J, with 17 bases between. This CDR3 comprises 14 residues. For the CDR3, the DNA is TGTGCCAGCAGTGAAGAGGCAGCGGGTGGGTCGGCTTTCTTT. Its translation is CASSEEAAGGSAFF.

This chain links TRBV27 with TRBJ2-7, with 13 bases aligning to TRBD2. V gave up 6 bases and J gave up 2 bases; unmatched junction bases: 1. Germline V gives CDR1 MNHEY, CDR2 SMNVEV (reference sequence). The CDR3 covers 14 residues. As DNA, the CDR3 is TGTGCCAGCAGCACTAGCGGGAGGGCCTACGAGCAGTACTTC. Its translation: CASSTSGRAYEQYF.

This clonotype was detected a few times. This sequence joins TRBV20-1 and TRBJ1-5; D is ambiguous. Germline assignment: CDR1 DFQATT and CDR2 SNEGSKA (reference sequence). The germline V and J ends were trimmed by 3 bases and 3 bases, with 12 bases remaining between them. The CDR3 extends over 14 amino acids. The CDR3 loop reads CSASMREINQPQHF. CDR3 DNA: TGCAGTGCTAGCATGAGGGAGATCAATCAGCCCCAGCATTTT.

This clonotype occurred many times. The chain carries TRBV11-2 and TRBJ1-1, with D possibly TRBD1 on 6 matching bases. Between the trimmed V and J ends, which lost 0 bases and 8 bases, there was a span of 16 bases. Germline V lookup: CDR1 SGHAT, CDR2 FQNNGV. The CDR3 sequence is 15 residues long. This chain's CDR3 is CASSLDFARGVEAFF. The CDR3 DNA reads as TGTGCCAGCAGCTTAGACTTCGCCAGGGGTGTAGAAGCTTTCTTT.

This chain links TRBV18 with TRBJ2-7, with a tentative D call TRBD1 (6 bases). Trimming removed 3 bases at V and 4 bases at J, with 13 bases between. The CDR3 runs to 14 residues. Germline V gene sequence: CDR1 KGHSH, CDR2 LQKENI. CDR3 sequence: CASSPWGQTYEQYF. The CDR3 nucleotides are TGTGCCAGCTCACCGTGGGGGCAAACGTACGAGCAGTACTTC.

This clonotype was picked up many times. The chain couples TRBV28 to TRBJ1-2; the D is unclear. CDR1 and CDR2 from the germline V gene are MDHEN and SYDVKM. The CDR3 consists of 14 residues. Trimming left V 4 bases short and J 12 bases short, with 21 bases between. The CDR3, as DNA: TGTGCCAGCAGTTCCTCCCCGGCCGGGGTTGTCAACACCTTC. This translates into CASSSSPAGVVNTF.

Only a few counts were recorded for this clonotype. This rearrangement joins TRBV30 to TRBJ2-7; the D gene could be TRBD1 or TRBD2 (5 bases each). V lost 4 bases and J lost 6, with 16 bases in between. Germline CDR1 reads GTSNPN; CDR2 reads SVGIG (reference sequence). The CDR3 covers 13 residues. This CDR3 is CAWTTTTGAEQYF. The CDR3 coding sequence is TGTGCCTGGACCACCACAACCGGGGCCGAGCAGTACTTC.

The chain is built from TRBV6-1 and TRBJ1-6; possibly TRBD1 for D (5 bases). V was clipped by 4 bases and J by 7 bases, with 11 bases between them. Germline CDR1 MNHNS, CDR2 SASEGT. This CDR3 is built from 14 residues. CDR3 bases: TGTGCCAGCAGTGTAGGACAACCCAATTCACCCCTCCACTTT. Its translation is CASSVGQPNSPLHF.

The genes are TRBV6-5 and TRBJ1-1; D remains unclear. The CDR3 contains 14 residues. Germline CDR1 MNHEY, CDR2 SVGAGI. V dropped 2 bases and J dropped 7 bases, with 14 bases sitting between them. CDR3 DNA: TGTGCCAGCAGTTACAGAGGGCCCCCCGATGAAGCTTTCTTT. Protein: CASSYRGPPDEAFF.

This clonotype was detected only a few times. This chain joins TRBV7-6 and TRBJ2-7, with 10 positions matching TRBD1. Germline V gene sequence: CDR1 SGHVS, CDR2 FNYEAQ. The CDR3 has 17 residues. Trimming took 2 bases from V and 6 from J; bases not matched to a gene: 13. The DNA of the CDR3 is TGTGCCAGCAGCTTAAAAGCAGGAGACAGGGGGCCGATCGAGCAGTACTTC. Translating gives CASSLKAGDRGPIEQYF.

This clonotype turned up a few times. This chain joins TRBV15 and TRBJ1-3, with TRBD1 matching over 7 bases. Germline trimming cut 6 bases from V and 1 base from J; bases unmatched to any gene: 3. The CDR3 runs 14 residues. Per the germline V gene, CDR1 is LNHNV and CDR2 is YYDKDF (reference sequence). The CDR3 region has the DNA TGTGCCACCAGTTCAGGGGGATCTGGAAACACCATATATTTT. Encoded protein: CATSSGGSGNTIYF. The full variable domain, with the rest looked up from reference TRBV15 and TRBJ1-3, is DAMVIQNPRYQVTQFGKPVTLSCSQTLNHNVMYWYQQKSSQAPKLLFHYYDKDFNNEADTPDNFQSRRPNTSFCFLDIRSPGLGDTAMYLCATSSGGSGNTIYFGEGSWLTVV.

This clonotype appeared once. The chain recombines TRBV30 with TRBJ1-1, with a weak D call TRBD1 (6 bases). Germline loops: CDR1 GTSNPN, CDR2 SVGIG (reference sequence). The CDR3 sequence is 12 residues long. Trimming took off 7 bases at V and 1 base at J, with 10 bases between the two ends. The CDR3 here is CALTGSNTEAFF. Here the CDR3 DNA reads TGTGCCTTGACAGGATCGAACACTGAAGCTTTCTTT.

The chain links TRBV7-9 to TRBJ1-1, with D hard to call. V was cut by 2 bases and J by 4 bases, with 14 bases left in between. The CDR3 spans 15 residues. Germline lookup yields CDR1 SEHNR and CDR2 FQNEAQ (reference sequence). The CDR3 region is CASSLRALSITEAFF. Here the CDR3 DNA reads TGTGCCAGCAGCTTAAGGGCCCTCAGTATCACTGAAGCTTTCTTT. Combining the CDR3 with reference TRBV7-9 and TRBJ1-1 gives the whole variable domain DTGVSQNPRHKITKRGQNVTFRCDPISEHNRLYWYRQTLGQGPEFLTYFQNEAQLEKSRLLSDRFSAERPKGSFSTLEIQRTEQGDSAMYLCASSLRALSITEAFFGQGTRLTVV.

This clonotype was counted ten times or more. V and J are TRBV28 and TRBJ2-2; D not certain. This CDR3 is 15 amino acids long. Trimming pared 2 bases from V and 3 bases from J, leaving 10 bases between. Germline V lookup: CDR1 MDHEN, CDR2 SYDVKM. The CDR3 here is CASSLRRRHTGELFF. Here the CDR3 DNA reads TGTGCCAGCAGTTTACGTCGCCGGCACACCGGGGAGCTGTTTTTT.

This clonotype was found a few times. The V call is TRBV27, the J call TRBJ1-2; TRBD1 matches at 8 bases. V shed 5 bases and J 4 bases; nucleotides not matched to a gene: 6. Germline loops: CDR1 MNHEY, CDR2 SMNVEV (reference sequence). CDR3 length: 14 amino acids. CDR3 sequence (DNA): TGTGCCAGCAGTATTCAGGGGGCCACCTATGGCTACACCTTC. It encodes CASSIQGATYGYTF.

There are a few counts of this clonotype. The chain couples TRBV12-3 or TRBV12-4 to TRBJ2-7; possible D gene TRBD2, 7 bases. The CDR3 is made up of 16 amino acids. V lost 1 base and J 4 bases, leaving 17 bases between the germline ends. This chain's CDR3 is CASSLEPPGGAYEQYF. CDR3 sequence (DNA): TGTGCCAGCAGTTTAGAGCCCCCGGGGGGCGCGTACGAGCAGTACTTC.

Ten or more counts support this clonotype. CDR3: CASSTGVGVTYGYTF. The CDR3 region has the DNA TGTGCCAGCAGCACCGGTGTAGGTGTCACCTATGGCTACACCTTC. The chain is built from TRBV28 and TRBJ1-2; D ambiguous. From germline, CDR1 is MDHEN and CDR2 SYDVKM. This CDR3 comprises 15 residues. Trimming pared 6 bases from V and 4 bases from J, leaving 18 bases between.

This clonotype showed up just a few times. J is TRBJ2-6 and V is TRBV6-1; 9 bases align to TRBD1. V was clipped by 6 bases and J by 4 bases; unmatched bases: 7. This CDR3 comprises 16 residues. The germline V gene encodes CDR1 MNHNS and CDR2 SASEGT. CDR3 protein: CASSARTGAGANVLTF. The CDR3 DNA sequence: TGTGCCAGCAGCGCCCGGACAGGGGCCGGGGCCAACGTCCTGACTTTC.

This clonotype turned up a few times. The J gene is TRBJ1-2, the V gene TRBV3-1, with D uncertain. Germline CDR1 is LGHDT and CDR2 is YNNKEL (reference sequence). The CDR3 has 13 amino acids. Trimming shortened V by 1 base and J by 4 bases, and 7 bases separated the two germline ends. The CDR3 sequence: CASSQAHGYGYTF. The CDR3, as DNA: TGTGCCAGCAGCCAAGCTCATGGCTATGGCTACACCTTC.

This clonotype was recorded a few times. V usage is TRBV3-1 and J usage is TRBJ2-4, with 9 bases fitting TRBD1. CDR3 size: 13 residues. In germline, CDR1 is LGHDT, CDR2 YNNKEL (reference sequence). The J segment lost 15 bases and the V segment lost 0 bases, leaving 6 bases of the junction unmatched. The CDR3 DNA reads TGTGCCAGCAGCCAAGAGAGGGACAGGGTAGGGTACTTC. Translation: CASSQERDRVGYF. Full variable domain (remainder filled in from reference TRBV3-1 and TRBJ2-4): DTAVSQTPKYLVTQMGNDKSIKCEQNLGHDTMYWYKQDSKKFLKIMFSYNNKELIINETVPNRFSPKSPDKAHLNLHINSLELGDSAVYFCASSQERDRVGYFGAGTRLSVL.

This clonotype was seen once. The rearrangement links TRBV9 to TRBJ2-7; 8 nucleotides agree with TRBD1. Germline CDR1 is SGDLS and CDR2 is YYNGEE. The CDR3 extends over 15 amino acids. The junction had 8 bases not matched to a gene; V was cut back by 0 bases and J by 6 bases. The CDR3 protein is CASSVGPTGGSEQYF. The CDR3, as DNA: TGTGCCAGCAGCGTAGGACCCACAGGGGGTAGCGAGCAGTACTTC.

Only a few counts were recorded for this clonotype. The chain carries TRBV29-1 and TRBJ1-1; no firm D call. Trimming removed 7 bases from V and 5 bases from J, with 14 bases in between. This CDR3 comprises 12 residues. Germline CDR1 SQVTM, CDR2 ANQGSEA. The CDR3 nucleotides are TGCAGCGCAGCCCCCGACTTAACTGAAGCTTTCTTT. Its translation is CSAAPDLTEAFF.

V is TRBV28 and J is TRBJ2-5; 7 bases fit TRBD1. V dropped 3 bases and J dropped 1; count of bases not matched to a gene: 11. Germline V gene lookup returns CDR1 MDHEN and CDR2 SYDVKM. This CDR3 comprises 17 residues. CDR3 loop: CASSFEVGGEFQETQYF. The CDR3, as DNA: TGTGCCAGCAGTTTTGAAGTAGGGGGCGAGTTCCAAGAGACCCAGTACTTC. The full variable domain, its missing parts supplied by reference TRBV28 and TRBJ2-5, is DVKVTQSSRYLVKRTGEKVFLECVQDMDHENMFWYRQDPGLGLRLIYFSYDVKMKEKGDIPEGYSVSREKKERFSLILESASTNQTSMYLCASSFEVGGEFQETQYFGPGTRLLVL.

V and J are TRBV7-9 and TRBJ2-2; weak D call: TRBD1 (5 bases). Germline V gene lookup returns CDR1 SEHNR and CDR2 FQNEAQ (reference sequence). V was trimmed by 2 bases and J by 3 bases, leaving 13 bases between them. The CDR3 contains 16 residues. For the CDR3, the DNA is TGTGCCAGCAGCTTAAATAATAGGGGCGACACCGGGGAGCTGTTTTTT. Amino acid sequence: CASSLNNRGDTGELFF.

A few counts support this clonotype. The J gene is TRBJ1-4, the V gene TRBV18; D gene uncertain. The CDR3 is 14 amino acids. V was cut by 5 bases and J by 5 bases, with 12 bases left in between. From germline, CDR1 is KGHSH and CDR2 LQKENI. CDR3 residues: CASSALASNEKLFF. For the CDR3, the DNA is TGTGCCAGCTCAGCCCTAGCTTCCAATGAAAAACTGTTTTTT.

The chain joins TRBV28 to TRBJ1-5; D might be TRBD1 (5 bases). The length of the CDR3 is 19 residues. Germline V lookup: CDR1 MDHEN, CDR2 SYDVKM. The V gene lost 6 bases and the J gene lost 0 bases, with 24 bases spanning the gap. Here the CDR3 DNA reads TGTGCCAGCAGCCCCGCTCCCGGGGGGAAGGTAACTAGCAATCAGCCCCAGCATTTT. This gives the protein CASSPAPGGKVTSNQPQHF. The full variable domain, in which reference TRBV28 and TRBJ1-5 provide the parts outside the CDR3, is DVKVTQSSRYLVKRTGEKVFLECVQDMDHENMFWYRQDPGLGLRLIYFSYDVKMKEKGDIPEGYSVSREKKERFSLILESASTNQTSMYLCASSPAPGGKVTSNQPQHFGDGTRLSIL.

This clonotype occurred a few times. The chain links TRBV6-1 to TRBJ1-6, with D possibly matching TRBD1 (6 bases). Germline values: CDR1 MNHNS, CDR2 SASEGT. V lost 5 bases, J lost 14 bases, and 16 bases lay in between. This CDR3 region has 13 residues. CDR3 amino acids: CASSPEGGSTLHF. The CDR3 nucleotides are TGTGCCAGCAGTCCCGAGGGGGGGAGTACCCTCCACTTT.

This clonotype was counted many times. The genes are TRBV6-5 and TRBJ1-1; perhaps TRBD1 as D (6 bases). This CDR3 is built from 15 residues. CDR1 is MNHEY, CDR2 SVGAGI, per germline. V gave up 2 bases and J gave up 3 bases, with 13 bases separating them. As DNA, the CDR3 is TGTGCCAGCAGTTACAGGGCCGGGGGCGACACTGAAGCTTTCTTT. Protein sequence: CASSYRAGGDTEAFF.